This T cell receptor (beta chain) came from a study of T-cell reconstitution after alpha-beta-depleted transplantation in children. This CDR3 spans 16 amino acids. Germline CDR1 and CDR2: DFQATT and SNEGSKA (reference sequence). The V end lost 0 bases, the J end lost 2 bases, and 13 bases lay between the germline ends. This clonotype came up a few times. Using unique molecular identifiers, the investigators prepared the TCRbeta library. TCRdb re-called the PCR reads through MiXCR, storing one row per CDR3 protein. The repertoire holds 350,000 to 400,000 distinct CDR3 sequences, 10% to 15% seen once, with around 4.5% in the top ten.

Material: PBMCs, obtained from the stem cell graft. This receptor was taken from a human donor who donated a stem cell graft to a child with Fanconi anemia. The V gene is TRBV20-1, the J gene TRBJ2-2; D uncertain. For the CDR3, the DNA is TGCAGTGCTAGAGAAGAGCGTAGTGGTAACACCGGGGAGCTGTTTTTT. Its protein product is CSAREERSGNTGELFF.